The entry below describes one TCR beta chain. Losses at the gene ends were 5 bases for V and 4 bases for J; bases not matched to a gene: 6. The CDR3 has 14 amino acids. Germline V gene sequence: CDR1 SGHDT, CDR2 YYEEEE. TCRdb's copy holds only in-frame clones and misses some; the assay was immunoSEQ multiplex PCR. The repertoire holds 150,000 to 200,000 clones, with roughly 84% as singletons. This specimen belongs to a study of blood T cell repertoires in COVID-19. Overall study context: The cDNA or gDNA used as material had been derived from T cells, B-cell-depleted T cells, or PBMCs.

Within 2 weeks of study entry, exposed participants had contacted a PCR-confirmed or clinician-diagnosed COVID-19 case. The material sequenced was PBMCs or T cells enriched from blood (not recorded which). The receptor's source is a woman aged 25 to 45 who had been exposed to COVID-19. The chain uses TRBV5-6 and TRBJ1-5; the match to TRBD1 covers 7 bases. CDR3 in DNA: TGTGCCAGCAGGGGTCGACAGGGAAATCAGCCCCAGCATTTT. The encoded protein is CASRGRQGNQPQHF.